Below are 16 T cell receptor beta chains sequenced from a single sample in a study of identical twins. MiXCR, applied by TCRdb to the 5' RACE reads, yields one record per CDR3 protein. This sample has about 810,000 distinct CDR3 sequences, with more than 9% found just once. This sample was shared with a second study, whose subject was yellow fever vaccine responses in identical twins.

Sequences were obtained from PBMCs. All receptors come from a woman between 18 and 29 years old in good health.

The sample holds a few counts of this clonotype. The chain carries TRBV12-5 and TRBJ2-1; D tentatively fits TRBD1 or TRBD2 (5 bases each). Germline V CDR1 and CDR2: LGHNT, FRNRAP. The CDR3 sequence is 17 residues long. V was trimmed by 5 bases and J by 8 bases, leaving 25 bases between them. CDR3 in amino acids: CASGVSLVGTPGHEQFF. CDR3 coding DNA: TGTGCTAGTGGTGTGTCCCTAGTGGGGACGCCGGGACATGAGCAGTTCTTC. The full variable domain, its missing parts supplied by reference TRBV12-5 and TRBJ2-1, is DARVTQTPRHKVTEMGQEVTMRCQPILGHNTVFWYRQTMMQGLELLAYFRNRAPLDDSGMPKDRFSAEMPDATLATLKIQPSEPRDSAVYFCASGVSLVGTPGHEQFFGPGTRLTVL.

This clonotype was counted a single time. The chain links TRBV27 to TRBJ1-1; D gene uncertain. Per germline, CDR1 MNHEY and CDR2 SMNVEV (reference sequence). Trimming shortened V by 3 bases and J by 6 bases, and 17 bases separated the two germline ends. The CDR3 spans 15 residues. CDR3 region: CASSLRTEFGAEAFF. CDR3 nucleotide sequence: TGTGCCAGCAGTTTGAGAACAGAGTTTGGGGCTGAAGCTTTCTTT.

This clonotype has ten or more counts. J is TRBJ1-2 and V is TRBV29-1; no clear D. V was clipped by 8 bases and J by 1 base, with 14 bases between them. The germline V gene encodes CDR1 SQVTM and CDR2 ANQGSEA. The CDR3 has 13 residues. Written as DNA, the CDR3 is TGCAGCACCGGACCCGGAGTTAACTATGGCTACACCTTC. It is translated as CSTGPGVNYGYTF.

This clonotype showed up many times. The chain employs TRBV5-1 and TRBJ2-2, with D maybe TRBD2 (5 bases). V lost 4 bases and J 6 bases, leaving 13 bases between the germline ends. The V gene's germline CDR1 is SGHRS and CDR2 YFSETQ. The CDR3 is 14 amino acids. CDR3 region: CASSTSRGPGELFF. In DNA form, the CDR3 reads TGCGCCAGCAGCACTTCCCGCGGGCCCGGGGAGCTGTTTTTT.

This clonotype was seen only a few times. The genes are TRBV6-1 and TRBJ1-5; TRBD1 aligns across 10 bases. CDR3 length: 17 residues. Germline CDR1 and CDR2: MNHNS and SASEGT. The ends lost 4 bases at V and 2 bases at J; junction bases unmatched: 8. The CDR3 is CASSASGTGVGNQPQHF. The CDR3 region has the DNA TGTGCCAGCAGTGCATCCGGGACAGGGGTCGGCAATCAGCCCCAGCATTTT.

This clonotype was counted between two and nine times. The chain recombines TRBV5-6 with TRBJ2-7, with TRBD1 matching over 7 bases. In germline, CDR1 is SGHDT, CDR2 YYEEEE. Trimming removed 3 bases from V and 0 bases from J; junction bases left unmatched: 9. There are 16 residues in the CDR3. CDR3 coding DNA: TGTGCCAGCAGCTACAGGGACAGACTCCTCTCCTACGAGCAGTACGTC. Translated: CASSYRDRLLSYEQYV.

The chain links TRBV10-2 to TRBJ2-3; 8 nucleotides agree with TRBD2. CDR1 is WSHSY, CDR2 SAAADI, per germline. V lost 10 bases and J lost 7; bases outside the gene matches: 22. CDR3 length: 17 residues. The DNA for the CDR3 is TGCGCCACCACTAACCACAACAAAACCGGGGGGGCAAATACGCAGTATTTT. This codes for CATTNHNKTGGANTQYF.

This clonotype has more than one count but fewer than ten. This chain's CDR3 is CASSFRTGPMGDTEAFF. The CDR3 coding sequence is TGTGCCAGCAGCTTCCGCACCGGGCCAATGGGGGACACTGAAGCTTTCTTT. The V gene is TRBV21-1, the J gene TRBJ1-1; the table gives TRBD1 as D, unverified against the DNA. TRBV21-1 is a documented pseudogene. CDR3 length: 17 residues.

The CDR3 nucleotides read TGTGCCAGCAGCCTTCTTCGGGGGAGTCTGACAGATACGCAGTATTTT. Translated, it gives CASSLLRGSLTDTQYF. This chain uses TRBV7-9 with TRBJ2-3; D might be TRBD2 (6 bases). Germline V gene data show CDR1 as SEHNR and CDR2 as FQNEAQ (reference sequence). The CDR3 length is 16 residues. V was shortened by 5 bases and J by 3 bases, with 18 bases between the two germline ends.

The V and J genes are TRBV7-6 and TRBJ2-1, with D maybe TRBD2 (5 bases). The length of the CDR3 is 13 residues. Trimming removed 5 bases at V and 5 bases at J, with 10 bases between. Germline-derived CDR1 and CDR2 are SGHVS and FNYEAQ. The CDR3 DNA reads TGTGCCAGCAGCCCTAGCTGGGACAATGAGCAGTTCTTC. Its protein product is CASSPSWDNEQFF.

CDR3 region: CASSPWTSGGVEQYV. The DNA for the CDR3 is TGTGCCAGCAGCCCATGGACTAGCGGGGGGGTCGAGCAGTACGTC. V and J are TRBV11-2 and TRBJ2-7, with TRBD2 matching over 15 bases. This CDR3 has 15 amino acids. Per the germline V gene, CDR1 is SGHAT and CDR2 is FQNNGV. V lost 5 bases and J lost 6; bases outside the gene matches: 5.

This clonotype was observed many times. The gene calls are TRBV15 and TRBJ2-2, with 13 bases identical to TRBD2. The CDR3 runs to 16 residues. Germline V CDR1 and CDR2: LNHNV, YYDKDF (reference sequence). V dropped 1 base and J dropped 7; count of bases not matched to a gene: 3. The CDR3: CATSRGLAGGGGELFF. As DNA, the CDR3 is TGTGCCACCAGCAGAGGACTAGCGGGAGGAGGCGGGGAGCTGTTTTTT. Full variable domain (rest looked up from reference TRBV15 and TRBJ2-2): DAMVIQNPRYQVTQFGKPVTLSCSQTLNHNVMYWYQQKSSQAPKLLFHYYDKDFNNEADTPDNFQSRRPNTSFCFLDIRSPGLGDTAMYLCATSRGLAGGGGELFFGEGSRLTVL.

The chain couples TRBV20-1 to TRBJ2-3, with TRBD2 matching over 10 bases. Trimming cost V 3 bases and J 4 bases; bases outside gene matches: 7. The CDR3 runs to 15 residues. The germline CDR1 and CDR2 sequences are DFQATT and SNEGSKA (reference sequence). The CDR3 sequence: CSASPLAGDSDTQYF. CDR3 bases: TGCAGTGCTAGTCCCCTAGCGGGAGATTCAGATACGCAGTATTTT.

This clonotype was recorded many times. This sequence joins TRBV7-3 and TRBJ2-3; 7 nucleotides align to TRBD2. Trimming at V came to 5 bases and at J to 0 bases, leaving 5 bases not matched to a gene. Germline loops: CDR1 SGHTA, CDR2 FQGTGA. CDR3 length equals 15 residues. The CDR3 DNA sequence: TGTGCCAGCAGCCCGGGAGGCCCTAGCACAGATACGCAGTATTTT. Protein product: CASSPGGPSTDTQYF.

The chain has TRBV12-3 or TRBV12-4 and TRBJ2-4; D remains unclear. Trimming shortened V by 5 bases and J by 7 bases, and 15 bases separated the two germline ends. This CDR3 is built from 14 residues. Here the CDR3 reads CASSPSVFGNIQYF. The CDR3 bases are TGTGCCAGCAGTCCATCGGTTTTCGGGAACATTCAGTACTTC.

This chain connects TRBV10-3 to TRBJ2-2; D unresolved. The germline V gene encodes CDR1 ENHRY and CDR2 SYGVKD. Deletions cut 10 bases from V and 0 bases from J, with 6 bases between. CDR3 length: 12 residues. CDR3 in amino acids: CATRSNTGELFF. The CDR3 nucleotides read TGTGCCACCCGGTCGAACACCGGGGAGCTGTTTTTT.